The 30 T cell receptor beta chains below come from one sample, sequenced in a study of T-cell reconstitution after alpha-beta-depleted transplantation in children. TCRbeta library preparation incorporated unique molecular identifiers. TCRdb independently ran MiXCR on the PCR reads; one entry per CDR3 protein. This sample has about 22,000 distinct CDR3 sequences; roughly 11% occur once, and the top ten carry 20% to 25%. Sequenced material: PBMCs from the stem cell graft donor, taken from the stem cell graft. These receptor sequences come from a human donor who donated a stem cell graft to a child with chronic granulomatous disease.

This clonotype appeared a few times. The genes are TRBV11-2 and TRBJ1-2; the D gene is possibly TRBD1 (6 bases). The CDR3 is made up of 15 amino acids. The germline V gene encodes CDR1 SGHAT and CDR2 FQNNGV. V was clipped by 4 bases and J by 8 bases, with 20 bases between them. The CDR3 DNA follows: TGTGCCAGCAGCTCCCGCCCAGGGGCCTCGGGCGGCTACACCTTC. Its protein is CASSSRPGASGGYTF.

This clonotype appeared a few times. This chain uses TRBV12-3 or TRBV12-4 with TRBJ1-4; D uncertain. The CDR3 contains 13 residues. The V and J ends lost 5 bases and 7 bases respectively, with 11 bases between them. CDR3 DNA: TGTGCCAGCAGTGCGAGGACGCGTGAAAAACTGTTTTTT. The encoded protein is CASSARTREKLFF.

This clonotype was observed at least ten times. V is TRBV30 and J is TRBJ2-1, with a weak D call TRBD2 (6 bases). V was cut by 0 bases and J by 2 bases, with 8 bases left in between. CDR1 GTSNPN and CDR2 SVGIG come from the germline V gene (reference sequence). This CDR3 region has 14 residues. The CDR3 is CAWSVRGAYNEQFF. The CDR3 DNA reads as TGTGCCTGGAGTGTACGCGGGGCCTACAATGAGCAGTTCTTC.

This clonotype was seen more than once but under ten times. J is TRBJ2-1 and V is TRBV20-1; tentative D call: TRBD1 (5 bases). V gave up 6 bases and J gave up 5 bases, with 8 bases separating them. The CDR3 has 11 amino acids. CDR1 and CDR2 (germline): DFQATT, SNEGSKA (reference sequence). The CDR3 region has the DNA TGCAGTGCAAGACAGAACAATGAGCAGTTCTTC. It encodes CSARQNNEQFF.

This clonotype has a count of ten or more. The chain combines TRBV5-1 with TRBJ1-1, with 7 bases lining up with TRBD1. The J segment lost 3 bases and the V segment lost 2 bases, leaving 1 base of the junction unmatched. The CDR3 spans 13 residues. Germline assignment: CDR1 SGHRS and CDR2 YFSETQ. CDR3 bases: TGCGCCAGCAGCTTCCAGGGGGACACTGAAGCTTTCTTT. It specifies CASSFQGDTEAFF.

This clonotype was observed many times. The chain uses TRBV28 and TRBJ2-7; 8 bases are a match to TRBD2. J gave up 4 bases and V 3 bases, and 5 bases lay outside the gene matches. This CDR3 comprises 14 residues. Germline V gives CDR1 MDHEN, CDR2 SYDVKM. CDR3 sequence: CASSLSGSLYEQYF. Written as DNA, the CDR3 is TGTGCCAGCAGTTTGAGCGGGAGCCTATACGAGCAGTACTTC.

This clonotype was seen ten or more times. CDR3 sequence: CSARDHTSNQPQHF. CDR3 DNA sequence: TGCAGTGCTAGAGATCACACTAGCAATCAGCCCCAGCATTTT. V usage is TRBV20-1 and J usage is TRBJ1-5; D is unclear. The CDR3 sequence is 14 residues long. Germline CDR1 reads DFQATT; CDR2 reads SNEGSKA (reference sequence). Trimming removed 0 bases at V and 0 bases at J, with 6 bases between.

This clonotype was counted many times. The chain joins TRBV27 to TRBJ2-6; 7 bases map to TRBD1. The CDR3 contains 17 residues. Germline assignment: CDR1 MNHEY and CDR2 SMNVEV (reference sequence). The V gene end was trimmed by 2 bases and the J gene end by 3 bases; junction bases not matched to a gene: 7. CDR3 protein: CASSLPPRGNGANVLTF. The CDR3 region has the DNA TGTGCCAGCAGTTTACCTCCCAGGGGGAATGGGGCCAACGTCCTGACTTTC.

This clonotype was detected ten times or more. Here the CDR3 reads CASSTGTSGSNEQFF. CDR3 DNA sequence: TGCGCCAGCAGCACCGGGACTAGCGGGAGCAATGAGCAGTTCTTC. The chain uses TRBV5-1 and TRBJ2-1; 14 bases match TRBD2. The CDR3 has 15 residues. With V trimmed by 4 bases and J by 6 bases, 3 bases remained unmatched. Germline CDR1 is SGHRS and CDR2 is YFSETQ.

This clonotype is large (0.1 to 1%) in the sample. The rearrangement uses TRBV18 and TRBJ1-1, with TRBD1 as a possible D gene (5 bases). The CDR3 consists of 13 residues. V shed 4 bases and J shed 6 bases, with 12 bases lying between them. Germline values: CDR1 KGHSH, CDR2 LQKENI. CDR3 amino acids: CASSRRRGAEAFF. In DNA, the CDR3 is TGTGCCAGCTCACGACGACGAGGGGCTGAAGCTTTCTTT.

This clonotype was seen ten or more times. In DNA, the CDR3 is TGTGCCAGCAGCTCCGGGATCGGAGAGACCCAGTACTTC. The encoded protein is CASSSGIGETQYF. This rearrangement joins TRBV7-2 to TRBJ2-5; a weak D match, TRBD2 (5 bases). The CDR3 consists of 13 residues. Germline lookup yields CDR1 SGHTA and CDR2 FQGNSA. V shed 4 bases and J shed 4 bases, with 10 bases lying between them.

This clonotype was detected many times. This sequence joins TRBV4-3 and TRBJ2-7; 8 nucleotides match TRBD2. CDR1 and CDR2 (germline): LGHNA, YSLEER. With V trimmed by 1 base and J by 7 bases, 12 bases remained unmatched. The CDR3 spans 16 residues. The CDR3 reads CASSQGPLPGGREQYF. CDR3 in DNA: TGCGCCAGCAGCCAAGGCCCTCTCCCGGGGGGGCGTGAGCAGTACTTC.

This clonotype was seen many times. This sequence joins TRBV11-2 and TRBJ1-2; TRBD1 aligns across 11 bases. J lost 6 bases, V lost 3 bases, and 3 bases had no gene match. The germline V gene encodes CDR1 SGHAT and CDR2 FQNNGV. The length of the CDR3 is 14 residues. The chain's CDR3 is CASSLRTGGDGYTF. For the CDR3, the DNA is TGTGCCAGCAGCTTGAGGACAGGGGGCGATGGCTACACCTTC.

There are a few counts of this clonotype. The V gene is TRBV9, the J gene TRBJ2-7, with 9 bases matching TRBD2. Trimming removed 0 bases from V and 6 bases from J; junction bases left unmatched: 7. The CDR3 is made up of 15 amino acids. CDR1 and CDR2 from the germline V gene are SGDLS and YYNGEE. The CDR3 DNA is TGTGCCAGCAGCGTAGACAATAGCGGGAGTTTCGAGCAGTACTTC. Its translation: CASSVDNSGSFEQYF.

This clonotype was observed many times. This rearrangement joins TRBV9 to TRBJ2-7; 7 nucleotides line up with TRBD1. Germline-derived CDR1 and CDR2 are SGDLS and YYNGEE. V lost 3 bases to trimming and J lost 5 bases; unmatched junction nucleotides: 8. The CDR3 is 14 residues long. The CDR3 loop reads CASSGEGRGNEQYF. CDR3 DNA: TGTGCCAGCAGCGGAGAGGGCAGGGGGAACGAGCAGTACTTC.

There are many counts of this clonotype. The rearrangement links TRBV29-1 to TRBJ2-7; weak D call: TRBD1 (6 bases). Germline V lookup: CDR1 SQVTM, CDR2 ANQGSEA. This CDR3 is built from 12 residues. Between the trimmed V and J ends, which lost 6 bases and 6 bases, there was a span of 15 bases. The CDR3 loop is CSVAQGPVEQYF. The CDR3, as DNA: TGCAGCGTCGCTCAGGGGCCAGTCGAGCAGTACTTC.

This clonotype was observed a few times. This chain connects TRBV28 to TRBJ2-2; 9 bases are shared with TRBD2. Germline CDR1 is MDHEN and CDR2 is SYDVKM. V gave up 11 bases and J gave up 5 bases; unmatched junction bases: 12. This CDR3 has 15 amino acids. This CDR3 is CAHTAGGPRTGELFF. The CDR3 DNA reads as TGTGCCCACACCGCGGGAGGGCCGAGGACCGGGGAGCTGTTTTTT.

This clonotype was counted many times. The chain couples TRBV5-1 to TRBJ2-1, with 8 bases lining up with TRBD1. The CDR3 length is 15 residues. Losses at the gene ends were 4 bases for V and 6 bases for J; bases not matched to a gene: 9. Germline CDR1 is SGHRS and CDR2 is YFSETQ. CDR3 sequence (DNA): TGCGCCAGCAGCCCCTGGACAGGGTCGGGCAATGAGCAGTTCTTC. It encodes CASSPWTGSGNEQFF.

The CDR3 sequence is CASSSLAGGPNEQFF. The CDR3 DNA reads as TGTGCCAGCAGCTCACTAGCGGGAGGGCCCAATGAGCAGTTCTTC. The chain couples TRBV7-3 to TRBJ2-1, with TRBD2 identical over 13 bases. The CDR3 runs 15 residues. With 4 bases clipped from V and 6 bases from J, the junction kept 3 bases outside the gene matches. Germline V lookup: CDR1 SGHTA, CDR2 FQGTGA.

The chain employs TRBV6-4 and TRBJ2-3; D is unclear. Trimming took off 3 bases at V and 3 bases at J, with 13 bases between the two ends. Germline CDR1 MRHNA, CDR2 SNTAGT. This CDR3 has 15 amino acids. As DNA, the CDR3 is TGTGCCAGCAGTGAAGGTGTGGCGTCTACAGATACGCAGTATTTT. Translated, it gives CASSEGVASTDTQYF.

This clonotype rates as medium-sized (0.01 to 0.1%). The chain recombines TRBV7-2 with TRBJ2-2, with D tentatively TRBD1 or TRBD2 (6 bases each). The length of the CDR3 is 16 residues. Trimming stripped 5 bases from V and 0 bases from J, with 13 bases between. CDR1 is SGHTA and CDR2 is FQGNSA in the germline V gene. As DNA, the CDR3 is TGTGCCAGCAGCCTAGGGGGGAGTTCGAACACCGGGGAGCTGTTTTTT. Its translation is CASSLGGSSNTGELFF.

This clonotype was picked up many times. The V and J genes are TRBV13 and TRBJ2-1; D call uncertain. The ends were cut back, 2 bases at V and 1 base at J, with 12 bases in the middle. Germline-derived CDR1 and CDR2 are PRHDT and FYEKMQ (reference sequence). This CDR3 is built from 16 residues. CDR3 in amino acids: CASSLFGVGSYNEQFF. The CDR3 coding sequence is TGTGCCAGCAGCTTATTTGGGGTTGGGTCCTACAATGAGCAGTTCTTC.

This clonotype came up many times. V and J are TRBV27 and TRBJ2-2; no clear D gene. Trimming removed 2 bases from V and 0 bases from J, with 16 bases in between. Germline V lookup: CDR1 MNHEY, CDR2 SMNVEV (reference sequence). The length of the CDR3 is 18 residues. Written as DNA, the CDR3 is TGTGCCAGCAGTTTAATCGGTTCTTTAAAGGCGAACACCGGGGAGCTGTTTTTT. Its protein product is CASSLIGSLKANTGELFF.

This clonotype appeared many times. V is TRBV5-1 and J is TRBJ2-6; 10 bases are a match to TRBD1. Germline CDR1 and CDR2: SGHRS and YFSETQ. Trimming removed 4 bases from V and 4 bases from J; junction bases left unmatched: 2. The CDR3 spans 15 residues. For the CDR3, the DNA is TGCGCCAGCAGCCTGGACAGGGGGGGGGCCAACGTCCTGACTTTC. It yields the protein CASSLDRGGANVLTF.

This clonotype was found many times. The chain employs TRBV25-1 and TRBJ1-4; D remains ambiguous. V lost 2 bases and J 8 bases, leaving 12 bases between the germline ends. CDR3 length equals 14 residues. CDR1 is MGHDK and CDR2 is SYGVNS in the germline V gene. The CDR3 coding sequence is TGTGCCAGCAGTGAAATGTTCCTCTGGGAAAAACTGTTTTTT. Protein: CASSEMFLWEKLFF.

This clonotype has at least ten counts. The chain is built from TRBV5-1 and TRBJ1-1, with D uncertain. The CDR3 is made up of 13 amino acids. In germline, CDR1 is SGHRS, CDR2 YFSETQ. Between the trimmed V and J ends, which lost 4 bases and 5 bases, there was a span of 12 bases. In DNA, the CDR3 is TGCGCCAGCAGCCCGAGGTGGGGAACTGAAGCTTTCTTT. As protein: CASSPRWGTEAFF.

This clonotype was seen repeatedly, ten times or more. The chain links TRBV3-1 to TRBJ2-1, with 13 nucleotides matching TRBD2. Unmatched junction bases numbered 5, after V lost 0 bases and J lost 3 bases. In germline, CDR1 is LGHDT, CDR2 YNNKEL (reference sequence). The CDR3 loop spans 18 amino acids. CDR3 residues: CASSQDTSGRVGYNEQFF. CDR3 coding DNA: TGTGCCAGCAGCCAAGATACTAGCGGGAGGGTAGGCTACAATGAGCAGTTCTTC.

In its sample, this clonotype was seen many times. V usage is TRBV5-1 and J usage is TRBJ2-7; TRBD1 agrees at 9 bases. The ends lost 4 bases at V and 6 bases at J; junction bases unmatched: 5. The V gene's germline CDR1 is SGHRS and CDR2 YFSETQ. This CDR3 contains 13 residues. The CDR3 nucleotides read TGCGCCAGCAGCACGGGACAGGGACGCGAGCAGTACTTC. Translating it yields CASSTGQGREQYF.

This clonotype showed up many times. V and J are TRBV18 and TRBJ2-7, with D perhaps matching TRBD2 (6 bases). Germline lookup yields CDR1 KGHSH and CDR2 LQKENI. The CDR3 length is 14 residues. Trimming removed 3 bases at V and 5 bases at J, with 14 bases between. Here the CDR3 reads CASSPRGVGDEQYF. The DNA for the CDR3 is TGTGCCAGCTCACCCCGCGGGGTAGGGGACGAGCAGTACTTC.

This clonotype has ten or more counts. This chain joins TRBV2 and TRBJ2-3; D gene unclear. CDR1 SNHLY and CDR2 FYNNEI come from the germline V gene. The CDR3 sequence is 12 residues long. The V end lost 7 bases, the J end lost 4 bases, and 9 bases lay between the germline ends. CDR3 in amino acids: CASKDPADTQYF. The DNA of the CDR3 is TGTGCCAGCAAAGACCCCGCAGATACGCAGTATTTT.